This T cell receptor beta chain was found in a study of blood T cell repertoires in COVID-19. Across the whole study: Whether acute or convalescent, the COVID-19 samples came from the United States, Italy and Spain. PBMCs, B-cell-depleted T cells, or T cells were the source of the cDNA or gDNA that made up the material.

Seattle participants joined during active infection and were tracked over time. The CDR3 has 15 residues. Germline V gene data show CDR1 as MGHRA and CDR2 as YSYEKL. Trimming took 4 bases from V and 4 from J; bases not matched to a gene: 2. Per the authors' pipeline: Estimation of nucleated cell counts relied on the amplification of reference gene primers. Sequencing was performed with immunoSEQ multiplex PCR; in TCRdb, only in-frame clones are kept and a portion is missing. D and trimming come from the DNA, and the V and J calls and clone size come from that table. The data show 200,000 to 250,000 clones, 75% to 85% seen once.

The sequence was collected from a woman aged 65 to 85 with COVID-19, enrolled during active disease. Sequences were obtained from peripheral blood. The chain employs TRBV4-1 and TRBJ2-7, with TRBD2 matching 15 bases. The CDR3 DNA reads as TGCGCCAGCAGCCTCGGGACTAGCGGGAGGTACGAGCAGTACTTC. This encodes CASSLGTSGRYEQYF.